Given below is one T cell receptor beta chain in context. Its specificity is unknown. The germline gene is not matched at one end of the junction; a read error may be the cause. This CDR3 contains 13 residues. The germline CDR1 and CDR2 sequences are MNHEY and SVGAGI. These data belong to a study of CD8 T cells in ankylosing spondylitis. Study-wide points: As reported, disease-linked clones showed significant enrichment in matched ankylosing spondylitis synovial fluid. Characteristic of ankylosing spondylitis blood, it appeared, was a TCR beta motif comprising eight highly homologous variants.

Via MiXCR, TCRdb re-called the 5' RACE reads, giving one row per CDR3 protein. The profile shows about 440,000 distinct CDR3 sequences, 15% to 20% of them singletons. This clonotype was obtained from a male donor with ankylosing spondylitis. The rearrangement uses TRBV6-5 and TRBJ1-1; D is uncertain. Material: blood, either unsorted or a sorted T cell fraction (not recorded which). The CDR3 loop reads CASSYFGGTEVFF. DNA for the CDR3: TGTGCCAGCAGTTATTTTGGAGGCACTGAAGTTTTCTTT.